The T cell receptor beta chain under discussion was sequenced for a study of T-cell reconstitution after alpha-beta-depleted transplantation in children (dated by TCRdb to about 2016). Concerning the study at large: The study quantitatively tracked T-cell immune reconstitution after TCRalphabeta/CD19-depleted allogeneic hematopoietic cell transplantation in children using TCR repertoire profiling.

V and J are trimmed by 9 bases and 2 bases, and the gene matches miss 9 bases of the junction. Spanning cysteine to phenylalanine, the CDR3 consists of 14 amino acids. Of all the DNA, just the CDR3 is kept, 42 bases in frame from base 1. Based on the germline V gene (reference sequence), the CDR1 and CDR2 sequences are SEHNR and FQNEAQ. Library method: PCR. The data were produced on an Illumina HiSeq 2500. Molecular barcoding was employed in the preparation of TCR libraries, with unique molecular identifiers being used to normalize TCRbeta repertoire quantification. TCRdb handled the public reads itself, with Q25 trimming in fastp and clone calling in MiXCR, and kept productive beta chains. Every distinct CDR3 protein forms one entry, paired with its most common genes and DNA. The sample profile shows roughly 350,000 distinct CDR3 sequences; 10% of them were found once. The ten largest clonotypes hold 2% to 3% of the sample.

This clonotype has only a few counts. This clone's antigen is unknown. No base quality values were provided; no much bigger clone lies one nucleotide off. The material sequenced was PBMCs from the stem cell graft donor, taken from the stem cell graft. This receptor was obtained from a human donor who donated a stem cell graft to a child with acute lymphoblastic leukemia. The receptor chain draws on TRBV7-9 and TRBJ2-7, with 8 junctional bases fitting TRBD2. The CDR3 reads as follows: CARSSGKEPYEQYF. Here is the DNA: TGTGCCAGGAGTAGCGGGAAGGAGCCCTACGAGCAGTACTTC.